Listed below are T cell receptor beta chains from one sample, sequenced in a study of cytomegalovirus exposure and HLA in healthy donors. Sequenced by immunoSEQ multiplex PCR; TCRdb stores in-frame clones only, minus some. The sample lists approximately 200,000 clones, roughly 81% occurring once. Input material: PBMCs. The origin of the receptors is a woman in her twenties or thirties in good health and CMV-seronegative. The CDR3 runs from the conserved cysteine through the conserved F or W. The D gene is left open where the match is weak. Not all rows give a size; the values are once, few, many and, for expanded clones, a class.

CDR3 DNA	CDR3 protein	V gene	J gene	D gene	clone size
TGTGCCAGCAGAGTCGGGACAGCTTACGAGCAGTACTTC	CASRVGTAYEQYF	TRBV6-5	TRBJ2-7	TRBD1	few
TGTGCCAGGTCCACGTCCGCTCGACTAGCCTCCGTCACCGGGGAGCTGTTTTTT	CARSTSARLASVTGELFF	TRBV7-2	TRBJ2-2	TRBD2	.
TGTGCCAGCAGCCTGACTAGCGGGACCCAAGAGACCCAGTACTTC	CASSLTSGTQETQYF	TRBV5-4	TRBJ2-5	TRBD2	.
TGCGCCAGCAGCCCCGACAGGGCAACCGGGGAGCTGTTTTTT	CASSPDRATGELFF	TRBV5-1	TRBJ2-2	TRBD1	.
TGTGCCAGCAGTCACCCCAAGGGCAGGAGCGGGGGCGAGCAGTACTTC	CASSHPKGRSGGEQYF	TRBV25-1	TRBJ2-7	TRBD2	.
TGTGCCAGCAGTTCGGGACAGGGAAGAATGTACGAGCAGTACTTC	CASSSGQGRMYEQYF	TRBV27	TRBJ2-7	TRBD1	.
TGTGCCAGCAGTTTATCAAGGGGACTTGGGGCCAACGTCCTGACTTTC	CASSLSRGLGANVLTF	TRBV27	TRBJ2-6	.	.
TGCAGCGTTGTTGGGCCAAACACTGAAGCTTTCTTT	CSVVGPNTEAFF	TRBV29-1	TRBJ1-1	.	.
TGTGCCAGCAGTTATCTAGCGGGAGGGTATGAGCAGTTCTTC	CASSYLAGGYEQFF	TRBV6-6	TRBJ2-1	TRBD2	.
TGCGCCAGCAGCCCCTGGGGGGAGAACACTGAAGCTTTCTTT	CASSPWGENTEAFF	TRBV5-1	TRBJ1-1	.	.
TGCGCCAGCAGCAGGACAGGGGGCAAAGCGGGCGAGCAGTACTTC	CASSRTGGKAGEQYF	TRBV5-1	TRBJ2-7	TRBD1	.
TGTGCCAGCACCGCGCCGGGACTAATTTCCGGGGAGCTGTTTTTT	CASTAPGLISGELFF	TRBV28	TRBJ2-2	TRBD2	.
TGTGCCAGCAGGGGGGGGGCAGATACGCAGTATTTT	CASRGGADTQYF	TRBV2	TRBJ2-3	TRBD2	.
TGTGCCAGCAGTCCACGGGGAGAATATGGCTACACCTTC	CASSPRGEYGYTF	TRBV7-3	TRBJ1-2	.	.
TGTGCCATCAGTTCCTCACAGGGGGAAGAGACCCAGTACTTC	CAISSSQGEETQYF	TRBV10-3	TRBJ2-5	TRBD1	.
TGTGCCAGCTCAACAGGGCCGAGCTCCTACAATGAGCAGTTCTTC	CASSTGPSSYNEQFF	TRBV18	TRBJ2-1	.	.
TGTGCCAGCAGCTCCCGCGGGAGGGTTACCGGGGAGCTGTTTTTT	CASSSRGRVTGELFF	TRBV7-2	TRBJ2-2	TRBD2	.
TGTGCCAGCAGCGTACAGGGGACAGGGGGCCGGGAGGGCTACACCTTC	CASSVQGTGGREGYTF	TRBV9	TRBJ1-2	TRBD1	.
TGTGCCAGTCTTCCGGTGGGACAGGGGGCCCTCGAGCAGTACTTC	CASLPVGQGALEQYF	TRBV7-9	TRBJ2-7	TRBD1	.
TGTGCCAGCTCACCCGGGACAGGGGTCAATGAGCAGTTCTTC	CASSPGTGVNEQFF	TRBV18	TRBJ2-1	TRBD1	.
TGTGCCAGCAGTACTGACAGGGTCCTTAATGAAAAACTGTTTTTT	CASSTDRVLNEKLFF	TRBV2	TRBJ1-4	TRBD1	once
TGTGCCAGCCGCCGGGTGGAGAATTCACCCCTCCACTTT	CASRRVENSPLHF	TRBV18	TRBJ1-6	.	.
TGTGCCAGCAGCCAGGGACTCGGGACCAATGAGCAGTTCTTC	CASSQGLGTNEQFF	TRBV4-2	TRBJ2-1	.	.
TGTGCCAGCAGTGACTATCGGGACAACCAATATGGCTACACCTTC	CASSDYRDNQYGYTF	TRBV6-6	TRBJ1-2	.	.
TGTGCCAGCTCACCGCCCGGGACATACCACAATGAGCAGTTCTTC	CASSPPGTYHNEQFF	TRBV18	TRBJ2-1	.	once
TGTGCCAGCAGTGTCCGGGGGGTGACTGAAGCTTTCTTT	CASSVRGVTEAFF	TRBV2	TRBJ1-1	.	.
TGTGCCAGCAGCTCAGGAGGTAGGGGGTGGAACGAGCAGTACTTC	CASSSGGRGWNEQYF	TRBV7-8	TRBJ2-7	.	once
TGTGCCAGCAGTAACGGACAGGGGGGAGGCTACACCTTC	CASSNGQGGGYTF	TRBV6-5	TRBJ1-2	TRBD1	few
TGTGCCAGCAGCAAGCGACAGGGCGAAGCTTTCTTT	CASSKRQGEAFF	TRBV7-6	TRBJ1-1	TRBD1	.
TGTGCCAGCAGCGGGGACAGAGAGGAAGCTTTCTTT	CASSGDREEAFF	TRBV9	TRBJ1-1	TRBD1	.
TGTGCCAGCAGAGCAGGTTCGCGTCAGCCCCAGCATTTT	CASRAGSRQPQHF	TRBV6-1	TRBJ1-5	.	.
TGCGCCAGCAGCCAAGTGGTTTCCGGGGGCACTGAAGCTTTCTTT	CASSQVVSGGTEAFF	TRBV4-1	TRBJ1-1	.	.
TGTGCCAGCAGTTTTGGCCTAGCCGGCACAGATACGCAGTATTTT	CASSFGLAGTDTQYF	TRBV27	TRBJ2-3	.	.
TGTGCCAGCAGCCGACTAGCGGGGGGATCCCGCCAAGAGACCCAGTACTTC	CASSRLAGGSRQETQYF	TRBV7-2	TRBJ2-5	TRBD2	.
TGTGCCAGCCGAGTTAGGACAGGGCAGACTGAAGCTTTCTTT	CASRVRTGQTEAFF	TRBV27	TRBJ1-1	TRBD1	.
TGTGCCAGCAGTGAAAGACTGGGTGGCACTGAAGCTTTCTTT	CASSERLGGTEAFF	TRBV6-1	TRBJ1-1	.	.
TGTGCCAGCAGCGTCGGTGGGGGGGGAGAGACCCAGTACTTC	CASSVGGGGETQYF	TRBV9	TRBJ2-5	TRBD2	.
TGCGCCAGCAGCTTGAGTGTGACTAGCGGCTACGAGCAGTACTTC	CASSLSVTSGYEQYF	TRBV5-1	TRBJ2-7	TRBD2	once
TGTGCCAGCAGCTTGGTCCGGAGATTGAGCACAGATACGCAGTATTTT	CASSLVRRLSTDTQYF	TRBV5-4	TRBJ2-3	.	.
TGTGCCTGGAGTCCTACAGGGGGAGAGCAGTACTTC	CAWSPTGGEQYF	TRBV30	TRBJ2-7	TRBD1	few
TGTGCCAGCAGTCCAGGGTCTTACACTGAAGCTTTCTTT	CASSPGSYTEAFF	TRBV27	TRBJ1-1	.	.
TGTGCCAGCAGCAAACAGGGGTCGACAGGGGGCTACTATGGCTACACCTTC	CASSKQGSTGGYYGYTF	TRBV21-1	TRBJ1-2	.	few
TGTGCCACCACGATAGAGGTCGGGGAGCTGTTTTTT	CATTIEVGELFF	TRBV5-4	TRBJ2-2	.	.
TGTGCCAGCAGTGAACTAGCGGGGGATGAGCAGTTCTTC	CASSELAGDEQFF	TRBV6-9	TRBJ2-1	TRBD2	.
TGTGCCAGCACCAAAGGGACAGGGCAAAGGGGCTCCTATAATTCACCCCTCCACTTT	CASTKGTGQRGSYNSPLHF	TRBV7-9	TRBJ1-6	TRBD1	.
TGTGCCAGCAGCCCTTCGGATAGCGGGAGGGACTCCTACAATGAGCAGTTCTTC	CASSPSDSGRDSYNEQFF	TRBV9	TRBJ2-1	TRBD2	.
TGTGCCAGCAGTTTATCGGGTCAGGGACTAGCATATTTGGGTGAGCAGTACTTC	CASSLSGQGLAYLGEQYF	TRBV27	TRBJ2-7	TRBD2	once
TGTGCCAGCAGCCGGGGGACTACCTCATACGAGCAGTACTTC	CASSRGTTSYEQYF	TRBV9	TRBJ2-7	TRBD2	.